Listed below are T cell receptor beta chains from one sample, sequenced in a study of T-cell reconstitution after alpha-beta-depleted transplantation in children. MiXCR, applied by TCRdb to the PCR reads, yields one record per CDR3 protein. The sample has some 520,000 distinct CDR3 sequences; over 25% are singletons. The source material was PBMCs from the stem cell graft donor, sampled from the stem cell graft. These receptors originate from a human donor who donated a stem cell graft to a child with aplastic anemia. CDR3s include the opening cysteine and the closing phenylalanine or tryptophan. The D gene is left open where the match is weak. Clone sizes are given selectively: once, few, many, or a class where the clone is expanded.

j_gene	abundance	d_gene	v_gene	CDR3nt	CDR3aa
TRBJ1-1	NA	NA	TRBV4-3	TGCGCCAGCAGCCCCGACAGGTCAACCCTTCCTAACACTGAAGCTTTCTTT	CASSPDRSTLPNTEAFF
TRBJ2-7	few	TRBD2	TRBV30	TGTGCCTGGAGTGTTCTAGCGGGAGGCTCCGAGCAGTACTTC	CAWSVLAGGSEQYF
TRBJ2-1	NA	NA	TRBV5-4	TGTGCCAGCAGCTCGCAATTGACGGATGAGCAGTTCTTC	CASSSQLTDEQFF
TRBJ2-7	few	NA	TRBV6-2/TRBV6-3	TGTGCCAGCAGCGAGGCCGTCTCCTACGAGCAGTACTTC	CASSEAVSYEQYF
TRBJ2-1	few	TRBD2	TRBV7-8	TGTGCCAGCAGCCGGTCTAGCGGGGGGTCCTACAATGAGCAGTTCTTC	CASSRSSGGSYNEQFF
TRBJ2-6	many	NA	TRBV29-1	TGCAGCGTTCATAGTGGGTTCTCTGGGGCCAACGTCCTGACTTTC	CSVHSGFSGANVLTF
TRBJ1-1	NA	TRBD1	TRBV30	TGTGCCTGGAGTGACCAGGGGGTCACTGAAGCTTTCTTT	CAWSDQGVTEAFF
TRBJ2-1	few	NA	TRBV6-5	TGTGCCAGCCGACTGCTAGCGAGCAATGAGCAGTTCTTC	CASRLLASNEQFF
TRBJ2-1	NA	NA	TRBV2	TGTGCCAGCAGGGACACCTACAATGAGCAGTTCTTC	CASRDTYNEQFF
TRBJ2-3	once	TRBD2	TRBV12-3/TRBV12-4	TGTGCCAGCATCTTGGGGGGGAGTACAGATACGCAGTATTTT	CASILGGSTDTQYF
TRBJ2-3	NA	NA	TRBV12-3/TRBV12-4	TGTGCCAGCACCCCGCTGGATACGCAGTATTTT	CASTPLDTQYF
TRBJ2-1	NA	TRBD2	TRBV15	TGTGCCACCAGCAGAGTGGCGGTAGCGGGAGAGGTCTATGAGCAGTTCTTC	CATSRVAVAGEVYEQFF
TRBJ2-5	NA	TRBD1	TRBV18	TGTGCCAGCTCAACAGGGGTACAAGAGACCCAGTACTTC	CASSTGVQETQYF
TRBJ2-1	many	NA	TRBV24-1	TGTGCCACCAGTGATTATACAACGGATGGCAATGAGCAGTTCTTC	CATSDYTTDGNEQFF
TRBJ2-1	few	NA	TRBV29-1	TGCAGCGTCCATACTCCGGACACCTACAATGAGCAGTTCTTC	CSVHTPDTYNEQFF
TRBJ1-4	NA	NA	TRBV7-9	TGTGCCAGCAGCCTAGGACAGTCCGGGAATGAAAAACTGTTTTTT	CASSLGQSGNEKLFF
TRBJ1-1	NA	TRBD1	TRBV11-2	TGTGCCAGCAGCTTAAAGGGTTTAGCAGGGGGTTTGAACACTGAAGCTTTCTTT	CASSLKGLAGGLNTEAFF